The T cell receptor beta chain described here comes from a study of blood T cells in healthy people across ages (dated by TCRdb to the mid-2010s). Regarding the research as a whole: Template switching captured roughly one uniquely barcoded TCR beta cDNA molecule per two T cells in model experiments. Donors of different ages were randomly distributed across sequencing lanes to avoid experimental bias. Using deep sequencing normalized with unique cDNA molecular identifiers, the study measured how TCR beta repertoire diversity changes with age. The donors were split into four age groups: young (average about 16 years), middle-aged (more than 35), aged (more than 55) and long-lived (approximately 80). The study analyzed two additional independent replicas of 1 million unique cDNA reads from the same blood draw for two donors, one aged 18 to 29 and one aged 80 or older.

Compared with germline, V lacks 6 bases and J lacks 1 base; bases without a gene match: 2. The CDR3 contains 14 residues, cysteine and phenylalanine counted. CDR3 DNA only is kept here, 42 bases in frame from base 1. The germline V gene specifies MNHEY as CDR1 and SVGAGI as CDR2. Summary of the overall study and its limitations: Compared with the aged group, more naive CD4+ T cells, fewer expanded clones and increased TCR diversity were shown by the long-lived group, suggesting age selection. There was a strong correlation between observed TCR beta diversity and the percentage of naive T cells measured by flow cytometry. Total diversity estimates from one million sequenced T cells were considered lower bounds and underestimates. Observed TCR beta diversity per million T cells fell roughly linearly with age, and a significant reduction was already apparent by age around 39. Conclusive comparison of naive and antigen-experienced compartments was prevented by the profiling of bulk unsorted PBMCs. Because the CMV infection status of the donors was unknown, age-related changes in expanded clonotypes may potentially have been confounded.

Receptor libraries were prepared by 5' RACE. Sequencing took place on an Illumina HiSeq 2500. A second PCR of roughly 7 to 11 cycles was performed with a sample-barcoded 5' primer and a J-beta primer mix. Each TCR beta cDNA molecule received a unique molecular identifier from a template-switch 5' adaptor carrying 12 random nucleotides. Each sample yielded at least 2.5 million CDR3-containing paired-end reads. All of the RNA was converted into first-strand cDNA using the Mint cDNA synthesis kit, with a TRBC-specific oligonucleotide serving as the primer. After uracil-DNA glycosylase treatment, a first 18-cycle PCR used universal primers M1SS and BC2_uni_R on all cDNA. The original pipeline was this. For normalization, 1 million high-quality reads were randomly selected from each sample, with every read carrying a distinct molecular identifier. Reads sharing molecular identifiers were discarded rather than binned into consensus sequences. MiTCR, with a Q25 quality threshold and the strictest error-elimination algorithm, was used for CDR3 identification, clonotype clustering and error correction. Lower-bound total TCR beta diversity was estimated with a nonparametric unseen species model using Euler transformation. TCRdb reran the public reads through fastp at Q25 and MiXCR, keeping productive beta chains. One record per CDR3 amino acid sequence lists the most common genes and DNA. What appears here as the V and J calls and clone size reflects TCRdb's work, not the paper's. This sample comprises around 970,000 distinct CDR3 sequences, roughly half of them detected only once. The ten largest clones add up to about 20% of the sample.

The donors were roughly 40 Caucasian individuals from Russia, aged roughly 6 to 100 years, who were systemically healthy. Roughly 9 milliliters of peripheral blood were drawn from each donor into EDTA-treated Vacutainer tubes. Ficoll-Paque density-gradient centrifugation was used to isolate PBMCs, with at least 6 million per sample. Total RNA was extracted from PBMCs with Trizol reagent, with at least 5.5 micrograms obtained per sample. Naive CD45RAhigh/CD27high T cell percentages were measured by flow cytometry on a PBMC aliquot from every donor. The sample holds a few counts of this clonotype. No cognate antigen has been identified for it. No much larger clone is present one base from it, and per-base qualities are unavailable.

The sequenced sample consisted of blood. The sequence is built from TRBV6-5 and TRBJ2-7; the central 11 bases match TRBD2. This sequence originates from a woman in her sixties or seventies in good health. For the CDR3, the sequence is CASRLAGASYEQYF. The sequenced DNA is TGTGCCAGCAGACTAGCGGGAGCGTCCTACGAGCAGTACTTC.